The subject of this entry is one TCR beta chain. The antigen it recognizes is unknown. Per-base qualities were not stored, and no clone one base away is much larger. The time point label, read with the paper, signifies: blood 4 weeks post-SBRT, at nephrectomy. The treatment or condition tag for this specimen amounts to: 15 Gy SBRT to primary tumor, nephrectomy 4 weeks later. The samples were drawn from a clinical trial, where primary renal cell carcinomas were treated with 15 Gy of stereotactic body radiation therapy and then removed by nephrectomy 4 weeks afterward. Serial peripheral blood from radiation-treated patients was sampled at baseline, 2 weeks and 4 weeks after SBRT to track tumor-enriched clonotypes. All patients had renal cell carcinoma with clear cell pathology. The QIAamp DNA Blood Mini Kit (Qiagen) was used to prepare genomic DNA for TCR sequencing. Only samples passing all quality control checks were included in the analyses.

Trimming removed 0 bases from V and 0 bases from J, leaving 9 bases between the germline ends. The cysteine opens and the phenylalanine closes a CDR3 of 17 amino acids. Here the CDR3 DNA is all that survives: 51 bases in frame from base 1. Sequences SGHAT (CDR1) and FQDESV (CDR2) are obtained from the germline V gene (reference sequence). This entry comes from a study of radiation and T cells in renal cell carcinoma (dated by TCRdb to 2020 to 2022). Describing the broader study: In total, approximately 53 samples underwent TCR beta sequencing: approximately 25 tumors plus 27 peripheral blood samples. The last blood draw happened 4 weeks after radiation, timed to coincide with nephrectomy. A total of roughly 3,900,000 unique CDR3 nucleotide sequences, encoding 2.5 million to 3 million unique CDR3 amino acid sequences, were found across all 55 or so samples.

The immunoSEQ kit was used, according to the manufacturer's recommendations, to generate TCR beta libraries from genomic DNA. To prepare libraries, a first multiplex PCR with proprietary primers was run, followed by a second PCR that added unique barcodes, and a bead cleanup was done after each round. A kit-provided positive control reaction and a negative control reaction were included in every sample batch. The final libraries underwent checking on an Agilent 4200 TapeStation D1000 ScreenTape, volumetric pooling, and quantification by qPCR. An Illumina NextSeq500 fitted with a MidOutput 150-cycle cartridge performed the sequencing, running 156 Read1 cycles and 15 Index1 cycles with the kit's custom primers. The pooled library was loaded at approximately 0.92 pM, and around 20% PhiX control was spiked in. In the original analysis: Vendor-processed data were analyzed in R, and a clonotype was defined as all T cells sharing the same CDR3 nucleotide sequence. For clone abundance analyses, frequencies were normalized to the 10,000 most abundant clones in each sample. Public T cell clones, which averaged fewer than five per sample, were excluded before analysis. An abundance difference of at least 32-fold between compartments was the criterion for calling clonotypes tumor-enriched or baseline blood-enriched. Clonotypes expanded or contracted between blood time points were identified with a beta-binomial differential abundance model. Similarity between tumor and blood repertoires was quantified using the Baroni-Urbani and Buser coefficient, and groups were compared with two-tailed Wilcoxon tests in R. The clones in this table, taken by TCRdb from immuneACCESS, are in-frame only. Not every clone is retained; where verified, under half of the shortfall comes from an unresolved V gene, and the cause of the rest is unknown. V and J calls and clone size follow that table, whereas D and trimming were derived from the DNA. For this sample there are 25,000 to 40,000 clones; roughly 80% appear just once. The ten largest clones capture 25% to 40% of the sample.

Here is what the overall study found, with its caveats: Tracking of blood repertoire dynamics stopped at four to five weeks after treatment, with no follow-up past that point. An increase in top tumor clonotypes in blood was observed from baseline to 2 weeks post-radiation, followed by contraction by 4 weeks, which was taken to suggest transient expansion of tumor-resident clones. The single-armed trial design could not address effects of radiation dose or scheduling on the TCR repertoire. Because no pretreatment tumor biopsies were available, whether clonotypes were present in the tumor at baseline could not be determined.

The sequencing used blood, collected from a patient whose treatment included radiotherapy and nephrectomy. The rearranged chain carries TRBV11-1 and TRBJ2-6; the D gene assignment is ambiguous. The receptor was derived from a man in his 60s with renal cell carcinoma. For the CDR3, the sequence is CASSLARTGSGANVLTF. The DNA is as follows: TGTGCCAGCAGCTTAGCGAGAACGGGCTCTGGGGCCAACGTCCTGACTTTC.